The sample holds many counts of the clone carrying this T cell receptor beta chain. The data stem from a study of T-cell reconstitution after alpha-beta-depleted transplantation in children. This CDR3 spans 17 amino acids. Germline CDR1 is SEHNR and CDR2 is FQNEAQ (reference sequence). Trimming took off 1 base at V and 6 bases at J, with 19 bases between the two ends. Researchers prepared the TCRbeta library using unique molecular identifiers, the study reports. TCRdb reanalysed the PCR reads using MiXCR and keeps one entry per CDR3 protein. The data hold approximately 240,000 distinct CDR3 sequences, with about 9.5% observed a single time.

The source of this sequence is a human donor who donated a stem cell graft to a child with acute lymphoblastic leukemia. This material consisted of PBMCs from the stem cell graft donor, taken from the stem cell graft. The rearrangement joins TRBV7-9 to TRBJ1-5; no clear D gene. CDR3 sequence reads: CASSLDDPGNRVQPQHF. The CDR3 nucleotides are TGTGCCAGCAGCTTAGATGATCCGGGGAATAGGGTTCAGCCCCAGCATTTT.